This entry is about one T cell receptor (beta chain). Its antigen is still unknown. No much larger clonotype is one base removed from it; base qualities were not supplied. This sample is part of a study of T cell changes during pregnancy in multiple sclerosis (dated by TCRdb to the late 2010s). In the study overall: The study looked at changes in the T cell repertoire across pregnancy in women with multiple sclerosis.

The trim is 8 bases for V and 6 bases for J, with a gap of 10 bases between the germline ends. From the cysteine through the phenylalanine, the CDR3 covers 11 amino acids. The only DNA kept is the CDR3, 33 bases in frame from the first base. The germline V gene provides CDR1 MNHNS and CDR2 SASEGT. The library was produced with the immunoSEQ multiplex PCR assay. TCRdb stores this immuneACCESS table with in-frame sequences only. Part of the clones is absent; in the studies checked, under half of the shortfall reflects unresolved V genes, and no reason is known for the rest. The sample contains about 97,000 clones, about 91% of them found a single time. 3.1% of the sample is in the top ten clones.

The chain couples TRBV6-1 to TRBJ2-5, with TRBD1 tentatively as D gene (5 bases match). This specimen was peripheral blood, taken in the second trimester of pregnancy. The sequence was collected from a female donor with multiple sclerosis, enrolled in a pregnancy study. The DNA sequence is TGTGCCAGCGGGGCAGGACAGACCCAGTACTTC. It encodes CASGAGQTQYF.